The clone carrying this T cell receptor beta chain was picked up a small number of times. The antigen is not known. The sample is drawn from a study of T cells in Graves' hyperthyroidism and ophthalmopathy. The CDR3 runs 17 residues. Germline loops: CDR1 KGHDR, CDR2 SFDVKD. V lost 4 bases and J lost 5; bases outside the gene matches: 7. Findings and caveats of the study: Appearing also in blood were most of the thyroid clonotypes expanded above 0.001. A median around 6.4 months before onset, the model predicted ophthalmopathy.

From RNA transcripts, TCR beta CDR3 regions were amplified. Carried out on the TCR CDR3, a first-round RT-PCR used the HTBI primer set. TCRdb fed the multiplex PCR reads into MiXCR, producing one record per CDR3 protein. The sample has approximately 690,000 distinct CDR3 sequences; less than 25% are singletons. Patients with uncontrolled infections, other autoimmune diseases, pregnancy or lactation were excluded. Clinical symptoms, serum thyroxine, TRAb, thyroid ultrasound and orbital computed tomography established diagnosis. What was sequenced was blood. The V call is TRBV24-1, the J call TRBJ2-1, with 13 positions matching TRBD2. The clonotype comes from a man aged 25 to 40 with Graves' ophthalmopathy. DNA of the CDR3: TGTGCCACCAGTGACCCCGGGACTAGCGGGACCCACAATGAGCAGTTCTTC. Amino acid sequence: CATSDPGTSGTHNEQFF.